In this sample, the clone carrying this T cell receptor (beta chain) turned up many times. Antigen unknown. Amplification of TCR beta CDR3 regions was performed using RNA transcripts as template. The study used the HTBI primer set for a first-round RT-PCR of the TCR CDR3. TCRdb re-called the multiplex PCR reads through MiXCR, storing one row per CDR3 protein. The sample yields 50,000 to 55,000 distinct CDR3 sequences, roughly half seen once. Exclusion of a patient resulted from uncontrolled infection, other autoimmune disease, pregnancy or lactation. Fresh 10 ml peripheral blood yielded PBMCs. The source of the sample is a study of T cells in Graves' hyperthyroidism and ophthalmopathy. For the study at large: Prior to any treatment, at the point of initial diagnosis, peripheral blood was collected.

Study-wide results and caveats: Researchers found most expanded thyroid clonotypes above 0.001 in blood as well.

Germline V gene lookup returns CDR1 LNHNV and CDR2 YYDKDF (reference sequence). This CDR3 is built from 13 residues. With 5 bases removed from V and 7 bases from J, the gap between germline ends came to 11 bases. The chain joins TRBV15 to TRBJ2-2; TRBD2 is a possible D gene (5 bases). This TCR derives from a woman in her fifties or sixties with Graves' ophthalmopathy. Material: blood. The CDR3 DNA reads TGTGCCACCAGCGCGGCCCGGGACGGGGAGCTGTTTTTT. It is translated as CATSAARDGELFF. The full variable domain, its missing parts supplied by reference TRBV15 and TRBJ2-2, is DAMVIQNPRYQVTQFGKPVTLSCSQTLNHNVMYWYQQKSSQAPKLLFHYYDKDFNNEADTPDNFQSRRPNTSFCFLDIRSPGLGDTAMYLCATSAARDGELFFGEGSRLTVL.